Given below is one T cell receptor beta chain in context. The data were obtained in a study of blood T cell repertoires in COVID-19. The table came from immunoSEQ multiplex PCR; TCRdb's copy has only in-frame clones and leaves some out. This sample yields just over 300,000 clones, of which almost 90% are seen a single time; around 4.5% belongs to the top ten. Recruits, aged roughly 18 to 89 years, lived in 20 to 30 US areas. Grouping used clinical history reported by participants in a survey and questionnaire. CDR3 size: 14 residues. The germline V gene has CDR1 SGHRS and CDR2 YFSETQ. V was pared by 4 bases and J by 5 bases, with 6 bases of the junction left unmatched.

This rearrangement joins TRBV5-1 to TRBJ2-5; 9 bases are a match to TRBD1. The TCR comes from a woman aged 18 to 35 with acute COVID-19. Sequencing was performed on PBMCs or T cells enriched from blood (not recorded which). CDR3 sequence reads: CASSGRDRAETQYF. In nucleotides, the CDR3 is TGCGCCAGCAGCGGCCGGGACAGGGCCGAGACCCAGTACTTC.